This T cell receptor beta chain emerged from a study of blood T cell repertoires in COVID-19. The study assigned cohorts using participant-reported clinical history. During the 2 weeks before they entered the study, exposed participants had met someone with a PCR-confirmed or clinician-diagnosed COVID-19 case. Libraries were prepared by immunoSEQ multiplex PCR; TCRdb keeps only in-frame clonotypes and omits some of them. The sample shows about 300,000 clones, roughly 91% of them seen only once. The CDR3 is 16 amino acids. The germline CDR1 and CDR2 sequences are LGHNA and YNFKEQ. J lost 1 base, V lost 3 bases, and 7 bases had no gene match.

V is TRBV4-2 and J is TRBJ2-5; 8 bases align to TRBD2. Sequencing was carried out using PBMCs or T cells enriched from blood (not recorded which). The clonotype comes from a woman in her fifties or sixties who had been exposed to COVID-19. Here the CDR3 reads CASSHLTSGGQETQYF. The CDR3 DNA follows: TGTGCCAGCAGCCATTTAACAAGCGGGGGCCAAGAGACCCAGTACTTC.